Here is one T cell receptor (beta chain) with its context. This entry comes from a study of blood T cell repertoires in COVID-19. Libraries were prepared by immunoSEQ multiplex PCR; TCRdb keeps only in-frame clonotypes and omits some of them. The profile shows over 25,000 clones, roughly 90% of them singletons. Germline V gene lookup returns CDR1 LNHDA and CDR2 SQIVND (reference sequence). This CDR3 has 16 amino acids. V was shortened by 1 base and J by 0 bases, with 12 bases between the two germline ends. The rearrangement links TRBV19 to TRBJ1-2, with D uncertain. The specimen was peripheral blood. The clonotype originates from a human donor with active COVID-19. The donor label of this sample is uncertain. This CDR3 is CASSIAAAASNYGYTF. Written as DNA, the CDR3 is TGTGCCAGTAGTATAGCGGCGGCAGCCTCTAACTATGGCTACACCTTC.